This TCR beta chain was documented in a study of T cell repertoires in ileal Crohn's disease. About the study: The M6 sample came from neoterminal ileum during colonoscopy after surgery. Points from the study as a whole: High-frequency clones were more common in sorted CD8 than CD4 cells.

The assay was immunoSEQ multiplex PCR, and TCRdb's table has in-frame clones only and misses some. The sample contains under 12,000 clones, 79% of which appear only once. As for this clone: Its target is not known.

Time point here: neoterminal ileum biopsy at postoperative endoscopy, about 6 months after surgery. The V end was cut by 3 bases, the J end by 4 bases, with 9 bases between. Germline V gene lookup returns CDR1 SGHTA and CDR2 FQGNSA. This CDR3 is 13 amino acids long. This receptor was identified in an adult with Crohn's disease. The V gene is TRBV7-2, the J gene TRBJ2-5; D gene unclear. What was sequenced was ileal tissue. CDR3 nucleotides: TGTGCCAGCAGCTTCAGCGTTGCAGAGACCCAGTACTTC. Encoded protein: CASSFSVAETQYF.